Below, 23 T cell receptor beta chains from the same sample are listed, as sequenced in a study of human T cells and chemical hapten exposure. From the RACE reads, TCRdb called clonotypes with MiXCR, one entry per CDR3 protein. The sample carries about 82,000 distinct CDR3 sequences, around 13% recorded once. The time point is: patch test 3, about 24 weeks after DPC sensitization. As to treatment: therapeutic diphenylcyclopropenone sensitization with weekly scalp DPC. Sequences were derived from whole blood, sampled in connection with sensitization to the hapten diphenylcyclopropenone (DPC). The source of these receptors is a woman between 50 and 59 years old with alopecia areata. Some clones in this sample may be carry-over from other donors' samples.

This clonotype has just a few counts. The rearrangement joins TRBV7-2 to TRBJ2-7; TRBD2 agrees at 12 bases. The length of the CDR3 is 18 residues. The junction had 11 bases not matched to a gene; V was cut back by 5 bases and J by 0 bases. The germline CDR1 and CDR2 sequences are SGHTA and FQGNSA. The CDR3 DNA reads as TGTGCCAGCAGCCCCAGGACTAGCGGGACCTCTTTCTCCTACGAGCAGTACTTC. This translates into CASSPRTSGTSFSYEQYF.

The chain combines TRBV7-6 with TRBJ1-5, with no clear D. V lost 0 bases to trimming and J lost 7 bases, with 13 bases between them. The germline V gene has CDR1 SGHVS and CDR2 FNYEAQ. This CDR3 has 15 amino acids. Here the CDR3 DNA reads TGTGCCAGCAGCTTAGCGCTCGGAGACGGCCAGCCCCAGCATTTT. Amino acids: CASSLALGDGQPQHF. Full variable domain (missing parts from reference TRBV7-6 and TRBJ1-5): GAGVSQSPRYKVTKRGQDVALRCDPISGHVSLYWYRQALGQGPEFLTYFNYEAQQDKSGLPNDRFSAERPEGSISTLTIQRTEQRDSAMYRCASSLALGDGQPQHFGDGTRLSIL.

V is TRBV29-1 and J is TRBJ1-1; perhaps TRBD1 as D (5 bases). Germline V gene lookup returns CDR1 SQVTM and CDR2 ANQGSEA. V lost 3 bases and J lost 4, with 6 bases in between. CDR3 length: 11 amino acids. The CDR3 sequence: CSVDRGTEAFF. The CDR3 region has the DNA TGCAGCGTTGATAGGGGCACTGAAGCTTTCTTT.

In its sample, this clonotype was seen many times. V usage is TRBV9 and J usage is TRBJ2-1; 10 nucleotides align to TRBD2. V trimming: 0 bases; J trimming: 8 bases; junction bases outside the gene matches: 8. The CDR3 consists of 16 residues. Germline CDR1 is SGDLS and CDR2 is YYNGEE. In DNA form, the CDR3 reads TGTGCCAGCAGCGTAGGTCCTAGCGGGAGTCGGGATGAGCAGTTCTTC. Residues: CASSVGPSGSRDEQFF.

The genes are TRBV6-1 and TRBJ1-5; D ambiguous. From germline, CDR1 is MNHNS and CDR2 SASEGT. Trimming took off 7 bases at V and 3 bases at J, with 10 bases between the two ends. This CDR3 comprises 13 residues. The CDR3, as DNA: TGTGCCAGCACTCTGGAGGACAATCAGCCCCAGCATTTT. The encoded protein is CASTLEDNQPQHF.

In nucleotides, the CDR3 is TGTGCCAGCTCACCGAGGCTAGCGGAGGGTGGTGAGCAGTTCTTC. Its protein product is CASSPRLAEGGEQFF. The chain combines TRBV18 with TRBJ2-1; 7 bases fit TRBD2. Looked up from germline, CDR1 is KGHSH and CDR2 is LQKENI. V gave up 3 bases and J gave up 9 bases; unmatched junction bases: 11. This CDR3 comprises 15 residues.

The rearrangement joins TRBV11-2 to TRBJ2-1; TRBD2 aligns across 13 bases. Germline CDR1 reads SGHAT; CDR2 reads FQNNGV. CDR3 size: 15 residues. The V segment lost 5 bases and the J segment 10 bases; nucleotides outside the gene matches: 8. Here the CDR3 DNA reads TGTGCCAGCAGCCTGAGAGGACTAGCGGGAGAAGAGCAGTTCTTC. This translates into CASSLRGLAGEEQFF.

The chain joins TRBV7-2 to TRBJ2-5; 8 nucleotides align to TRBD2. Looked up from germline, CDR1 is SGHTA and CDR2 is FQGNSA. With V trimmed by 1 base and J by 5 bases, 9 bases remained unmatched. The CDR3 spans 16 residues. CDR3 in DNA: TGTGCCAGCAGCTTAGATCTTCGCGGGAGGCTGGAGACCCAGTACTTC. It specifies CASSLDLRGRLETQYF.

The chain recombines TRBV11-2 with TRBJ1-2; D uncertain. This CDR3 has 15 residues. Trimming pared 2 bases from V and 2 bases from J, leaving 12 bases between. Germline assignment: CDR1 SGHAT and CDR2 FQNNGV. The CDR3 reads CASSLSPGGNYGYTF. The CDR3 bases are TGTGCCAGCAGCTTATCCCCAGGAGGGAACTATGGCTACACCTTC.

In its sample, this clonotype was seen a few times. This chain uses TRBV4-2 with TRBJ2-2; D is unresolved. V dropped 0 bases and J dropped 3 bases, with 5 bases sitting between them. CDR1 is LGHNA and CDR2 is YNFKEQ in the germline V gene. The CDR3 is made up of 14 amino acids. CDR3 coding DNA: TGTGCCAGCAGCCAAGATTTATACACCGGGGAGCTGTTTTTT. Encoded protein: CASSQDLYTGELFF.

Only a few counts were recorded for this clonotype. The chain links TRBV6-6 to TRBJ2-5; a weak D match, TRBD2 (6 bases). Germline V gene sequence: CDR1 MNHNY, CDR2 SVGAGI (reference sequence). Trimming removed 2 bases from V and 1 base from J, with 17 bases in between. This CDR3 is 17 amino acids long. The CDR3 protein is CASSYNSAEGFQETQYF. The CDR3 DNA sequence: TGTGCCAGCAGTTACAACTCTGCGGAGGGATTCCAAGAGACCCAGTACTTC.

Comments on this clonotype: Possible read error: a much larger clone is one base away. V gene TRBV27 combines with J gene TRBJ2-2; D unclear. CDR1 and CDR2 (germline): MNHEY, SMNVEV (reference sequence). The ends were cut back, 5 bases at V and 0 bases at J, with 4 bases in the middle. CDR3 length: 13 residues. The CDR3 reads CASSRTNTGELFF. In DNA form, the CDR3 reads TGTGCCAGCAGTCGCACGAACACCGGGGAGCTGTTTTTT.

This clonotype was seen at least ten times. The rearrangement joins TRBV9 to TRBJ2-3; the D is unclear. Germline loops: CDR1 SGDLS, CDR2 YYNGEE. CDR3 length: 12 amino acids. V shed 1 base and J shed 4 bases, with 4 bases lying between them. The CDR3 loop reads CASSVHPDTQYF. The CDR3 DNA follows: TGTGCCAGCAGCGTACATCCAGATACGCAGTATTTT. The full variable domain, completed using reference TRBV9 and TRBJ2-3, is DSGVTQTPKHLITATGQRVTLRCSPRSGDLSVYWYQQSLDQGLQFLIQYYNGEERAKGNILERFSAQQFPDLHSELNLSSLELGDSALYFCASSVHPDTQYFGPGTRLTVL.

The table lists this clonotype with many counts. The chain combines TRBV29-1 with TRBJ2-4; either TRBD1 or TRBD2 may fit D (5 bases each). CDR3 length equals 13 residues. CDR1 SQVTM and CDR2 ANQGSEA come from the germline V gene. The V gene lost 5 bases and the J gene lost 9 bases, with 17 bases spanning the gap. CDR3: CSVTGTQVPIQYF. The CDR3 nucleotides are TGCAGCGTTACCGGGACCCAGGTTCCCATTCAGTACTTC.

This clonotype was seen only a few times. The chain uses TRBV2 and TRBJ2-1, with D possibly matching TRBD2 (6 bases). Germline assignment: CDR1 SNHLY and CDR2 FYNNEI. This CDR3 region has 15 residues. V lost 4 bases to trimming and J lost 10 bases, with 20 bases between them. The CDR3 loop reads CASSGEEGLQSEQFF. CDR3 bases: TGTGCCAGCAGTGGGGAGGAGGGCTTACAATCCGAGCAGTTCTTC.

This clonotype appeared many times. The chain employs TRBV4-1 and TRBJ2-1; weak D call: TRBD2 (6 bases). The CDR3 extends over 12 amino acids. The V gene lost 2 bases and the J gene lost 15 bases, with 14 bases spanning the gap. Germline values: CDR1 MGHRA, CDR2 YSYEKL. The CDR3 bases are TGCGCCAGCAGCCAAAGACCCGGGACTGTGTTCTTC. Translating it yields CASSQRPGTVFF.

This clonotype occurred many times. In DNA, the CDR3 is TGTGCCATCCGCGCAGGGCTATTTGGGGCCAACGTCCTGACTTTC. Protein product: CAIRAGLFGANVLTF. The J gene is TRBJ2-6, the V gene TRBV10-3, with a tentative D call TRBD1 (5 bases). The CDR3 sequence is 15 residues long. Germline-derived CDR1 and CDR2 are ENHRY and SYGVKD. Trimming removed 8 bases at V and 3 bases at J, with 14 bases between.

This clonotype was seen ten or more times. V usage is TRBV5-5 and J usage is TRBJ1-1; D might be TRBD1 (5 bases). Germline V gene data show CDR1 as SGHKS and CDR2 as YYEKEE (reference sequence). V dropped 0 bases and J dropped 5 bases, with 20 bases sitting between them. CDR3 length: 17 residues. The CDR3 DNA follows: TGTGCCAGCAGCTTGGGGGGCCGGGCAGGGCTCGTAACTGAAGCTTTCTTT. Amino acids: CASSLGGRAGLVTEAFF.

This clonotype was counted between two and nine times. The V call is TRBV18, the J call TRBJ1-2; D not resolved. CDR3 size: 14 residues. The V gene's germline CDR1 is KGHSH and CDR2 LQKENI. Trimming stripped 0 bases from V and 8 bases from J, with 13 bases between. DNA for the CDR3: TGTGCCAGCTCACCACCAGGGTATTCTGGAGGCTACACCTTC. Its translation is CASSPPGYSGGYTF.

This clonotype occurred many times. The CDR3 DNA reads as TGCGCCAGCAGGGGGATGGGGATCAATGAGCAGTTCTTC. Encoded protein: CASRGMGINEQFF. The chain is built from TRBV10-2 and TRBJ2-1; D is unclear. Germline V gene lookup returns CDR1 WSHSY and CDR2 SAAADI. The CDR3 has 13 amino acids. With 6 bases removed from V and 6 bases from J, the gap between germline ends came to 12 bases.

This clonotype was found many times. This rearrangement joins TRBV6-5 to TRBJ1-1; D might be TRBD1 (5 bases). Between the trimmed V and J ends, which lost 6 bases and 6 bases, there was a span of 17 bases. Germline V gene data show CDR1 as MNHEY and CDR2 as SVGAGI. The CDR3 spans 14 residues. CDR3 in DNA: TGTGCCAGCAGGAACCAGGGTGGCAGGCCTGAAGCTTTCTTT. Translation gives CASRNQGGRPEAFF.

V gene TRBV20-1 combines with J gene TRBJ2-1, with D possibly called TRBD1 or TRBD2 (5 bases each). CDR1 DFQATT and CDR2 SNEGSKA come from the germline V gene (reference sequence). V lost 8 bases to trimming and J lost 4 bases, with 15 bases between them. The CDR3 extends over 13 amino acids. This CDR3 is CSWQGAVYNEQFF. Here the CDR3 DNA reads TGCAGTTGGCAGGGAGCCGTTTACAATGAGCAGTTCTTC.

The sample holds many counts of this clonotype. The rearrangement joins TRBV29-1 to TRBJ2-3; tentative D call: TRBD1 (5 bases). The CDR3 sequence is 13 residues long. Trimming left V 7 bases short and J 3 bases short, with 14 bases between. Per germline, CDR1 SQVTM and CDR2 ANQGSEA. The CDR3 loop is CSARGFQTDTQYF. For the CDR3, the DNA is TGCAGCGCAAGGGGTTTTCAAACAGATACGCAGTATTTT.